These 25 T cell receptor beta chains came from one sample sequenced in a study of preoperative IRX-2 immunotherapy in early breast cancer. Measured with immunoSEQ multiplex PCR; TCRdb has only the in-frame clones, and not every one. Of around 88,000 clones listed, roughly 88% are singletons. This sample's treatment: preoperative locoregional IRX-2 cytokine immunotherapy. Sequencing was performed on tumor tissue, taken after IRX-2 immunotherapy. All receptors come from a human donor with breast cancer.

V gene TRBV29-1 combines with J gene TRBJ1-1; tentative D call: TRBD1 (6 bases). The length of the CDR3 is 12 residues. V was shortened by 6 bases and J by 3 bases, with 11 bases between the two germline ends. Germline CDR1 is SQVTM and CDR2 is ANQGSEA. The CDR3, as DNA: TGCAGCGTGATACAGGGTCACACTGAAGCTTTCTTT. Encoded protein: CSVIQGHTEAFF.

This clone was counted a single time. The chain's CDR3 is CASSFYAVNEQYF. As DNA, the CDR3 is TGTGCCAGCAGCTTTTATGCGGTGAACGAGCAGTACTTC. The chain employs TRBV7-1 and TRBJ2-7, with D unclear. TRBV7-1 is an ORF; its function is uncertain. The CDR3 runs 13 residues. V lost 4 bases and J lost 5, with 12 bases in between.

In its sample, this clone was seen many times. V usage is TRBV29-1 and J usage is TRBJ1-5; D is ambiguous. Germline V gives CDR1 SQVTM, CDR2 ANQGSEA. Trimming shortened V by 4 bases and J by 2 bases, and 15 bases separated the two germline ends. The CDR3 is 15 amino acids. CDR3 coding DNA: TGCAGCGTTGCGGACGGTCTCTTAGGCAATCAGCCCCAGCATTTT. Residues: CSVADGLLGNQPQHF. Filled out from reference TRBV29-1 and TRBJ1-5, the complete variable domain reads SAVISQKPSRDICQRGTSLTIQCQVDSQVTMMFWYRQQPGQSLTLIATANQGSEATYESGFVIDKFPISRPNLTFSTLTVSNMSPEDSSIYLCSVADGLLGNQPQHFGDGTRLSIL.

To note about this clone: A junction end diverges from the germline sequence, so it may reflect a read error. V usage is TRBV28 and J usage is TRBJ1-5, with 8 bases that match TRBD1. The CDR3 extends over 15 amino acids. In germline, CDR1 is MDHEN, CDR2 SYDVKM. CDR3 in amino acids: CASSTIGQGYQAQHF. DNA for the CDR3: TGTGCCAGCAGTACAATCGGACAGGGTTATCAGGCCCAGCATTTT.

The rearrangement uses TRBV19 and TRBJ1-4; 9 bases are a match to TRBD1. The CDR3 runs to 15 residues. Germline V gene data show CDR1 as LNHDA and CDR2 as SQIVND (reference sequence). J was trimmed by 7 bases and V by 6 bases; bases with no gene match: 9. The CDR3 spells CASRPTGGLSEKLFF. CDR3 in DNA: TGTGCCAGTAGACCCACAGGGGGCTTAAGTGAAAAACTGTTTTTT.

The CDR3 reads CASSLYQGWNTEAFF. As DNA, the CDR3 is TGTGCCAGCAGTTTATATCAGGGGTGGAACACTGAAGCTTTCTTT. The genes are TRBV28 and TRBJ1-1, with D perhaps TRBD1 (6 bases). In germline, CDR1 is MDHEN, CDR2 SYDVKM. V was pared by 1 base and J by 1 base, with 10 bases between. The CDR3 runs 15 residues.

V is TRBV5-1 and J is TRBJ2-2, with 7 bases identical to TRBD1. V was clipped by 4 bases and J by 4 bases; unmatched bases: 7. Germline V CDR1 and CDR2: SGHRS, YFSETQ. The CDR3 is 15 residues long. The CDR3 here is CASSPGQTRTGELFF. CDR3 in DNA: TGCGCCAGCAGCCCGGGACAGACCCGCACCGGGGAGCTGTTTTTT.

The V gene is TRBV5-1, the J gene TRBJ2-2; TRBD1 agrees at 8 bases. The CDR3 has 15 residues. Germline CDR1 reads SGHRS; CDR2 reads YFSETQ. V lost 4 bases to trimming and J lost 7 bases; unmatched junction nucleotides: 9. CDR3 loop: CASSAGTGLGGELFF. The DNA of the CDR3 is TGCGCCAGCAGCGCCGGGACAGGTCTCGGCGGGGAGCTGTTTTTT.

This chain joins TRBV10-1 and TRBJ2-7; D is unresolved. Trimming pared 3 bases from V and 7 bases from J, leaving 13 bases between. Germline V gives CDR1 WNHNN, CDR2 SYGVQD (reference sequence). This CDR3 comprises 13 residues. The CDR3 region has the DNA TGCGCCAGCAGTGATGGGGTCAAACATGAGCAGTACTTC. Its protein is CASSDGVKHEQYF.

The CDR3 loop is CASSSYLSSYEQYF. CDR3 sequence (DNA): TGTGCCAGCAGCTCATACCTTAGCTCCTACGAGCAGTACTTC. The genes are TRBV7-5 and TRBJ2-7; no DNA check was done on the table's D call, TRBD2. TRBV7-5 is marked as a pseudogene. This CDR3 is built from 14 residues.

The chain employs TRBV7-4 and TRBJ1-3, with D hard to call. The CDR3 covers 15 residues. V gave up 5 bases and J gave up 8 bases, with 19 bases separating them. Germline V gene lookup returns CDR1 SGHVT and CDR2 SQSDAQ. DNA for the CDR3: TGTGCCAGCAGCAGAGACGGATCCTTCTTGGACACCATATATTTT. Its protein is CASSRDGSFLDTIYF. The full variable domain, rest sourced from reference TRBV7-4 and TRBJ1-3, is GAGVSQSPRYKVAKRGRDVALRCDSISGHVTLYWYRQTLGQGSEVLTYSQSDAQRDKSGRPSGRFSAERPERSVSTLKIQRTEQGDSAVYLCASSRDGSFLDTIYFGEGSWLTVV.

The chain is built from TRBV28 and TRBJ2-7, with 7 nucleotides matching TRBD1. There are 15 residues in the CDR3. Per the germline V gene, CDR1 is MDHEN and CDR2 is SYDVKM. The V segment lost 2 bases and the J segment 1 base; nucleotides outside the gene matches: 5. The CDR3 protein is CASSLEGALSYEQYF. Here the CDR3 DNA reads TGTGCCAGCAGTTTAGAGGGGGCCCTATCCTACGAGCAGTACTTC.

The chain recombines TRBV19 with TRBJ1-2; no definite D call. V was clipped by 7 bases and J by 0 bases, with 12 bases between them. Germline CDR1 is LNHDA and CDR2 is SQIVND (reference sequence). The CDR3 runs 14 residues. The CDR3 coding sequence is TGTGCCAGTAAATCCCATGGGGCTAACTATGGCTACACCTTC. Amino acid sequence: CASKSHGANYGYTF. Complete variable domain (other parts from reference TRBV19 and TRBJ1-2): DGGITQSPKYLFRKEGQNVTLSCEQNLNHDAMYWYRQDPGQGLRLIYYSQIVNDFQKGDIAEGYSVSREKKESFPLTVTSAQKNPTAFYLCASKSHGANYGYTFGSGTRLTVV.

The chain carries TRBV11-3 and TRBJ1-6; no clear D. Trimming cost V 3 bases and J 7 bases, with 10 bases left between them. The CDR3 is made up of 14 amino acids. Looked up from germline, CDR1 is SGHNT and CDR2 is YENEEA. The CDR3 spells CASSLEVGNSPLHF. The CDR3 DNA is TGTGCCAGCAGCTTGGAAGTGGGAAATTCACCCCTCCACTTT.

This clone appeared a few times. V and J are TRBV7-6 and TRBJ1-3, with D perhaps TRBD1 (6 bases). The CDR3 length is 15 residues. Germline-derived CDR1 and CDR2 are SGHVS and FNYEAQ. Between the trimmed V and J ends, which lost 4 bases and 0 bases, there was a span of 10 bases. The DNA of the CDR3 is TGTGCCAGCAGCTCGACAGGTATCTCTGGAAACACCATATATTTT. Protein: CASSSTGISGNTIYF.

The CDR3 reads CASSLSGIGRETQYF. The CDR3 DNA reads TGTGCCAGCAGCCTAAGCGGGATCGGTAGAGAGACCCAGTACTTC. V and J are TRBV7-4 and TRBJ2-5; 7 bases fit TRBD2. CDR1 and CDR2 from the germline V gene are SGHVT and SQSDAQ. This CDR3 has 15 residues. J was trimmed by 4 bases and V by 5 bases; bases with no gene match: 10.

The chain uses TRBV29-1 and TRBJ1-4, with unresolved D. V lost 6 bases and J lost 2, with 19 bases in between. The CDR3 is 16 amino acids. Germline CDR1 SQVTM, CDR2 ANQGSEA. CDR3 sequence: CSVLPEEGWTNEKLFF. The CDR3 nucleotides read TGCAGCGTCTTACCGGAGGAGGGCTGGACTAATGAAAAACTGTTTTTT.

The chain is built from TRBV11-3 and TRBJ1-2; TRBD1 might be the D (5 bases). CDR3 size: 15 residues. The germline V gene has CDR1 SGHNT and CDR2 YENEEA. Trimming removed 4 bases at V and 6 bases at J, with 18 bases between. CDR3 residues: CASSWEPGDTNGYTF. The CDR3 DNA reads as TGTGCCAGCAGCTGGGAACCGGGGGATACCAATGGCTACACCTTC.

The chain combines TRBV15 with TRBJ1-4; no reliable D call. V lost 5 bases and J 7 bases, leaving 23 bases between the germline ends. The CDR3 is made up of 17 amino acids. Germline CDR1 LNHNV, CDR2 YYDKDF (reference sequence). CDR3 loop: CATSGPRDGSLGEKLFF. DNA of the CDR3: TGTGCCACCAGCGGACCCCGGGATGGATCTTTGGGTGAAAAACTGTTTTTT.

The gene calls are TRBV5-1 and TRBJ2-1; 8 positions agree with TRBD2. Germline loops: CDR1 SGHRS, CDR2 YFSETQ. The junction had 7 bases not matched to a gene; V was cut back by 4 bases and J by 7 bases. This CDR3 is 14 amino acids long. This chain's CDR3 is CASSLGTRINEQFF. CDR3 bases: TGCGCCAGCAGCCTCGGGACTAGGATTAATGAGCAGTTCTTC.

The chain has TRBV7-1 and TRBJ2-2; D is unclear. TRBV7-1 is designated an ORF whose function remains uncertain. With 3 bases removed from V and 5 bases from J, the gap between germline ends came to 7 bases. The CDR3 is 13 amino acids. The CDR3 DNA reads TGTGCCAGCAGCTCCCTAGGAACCGGGGAGCTGTTTTTT. Amino acids: CASSSLGTGELFF.

This chain uses TRBV6-8 with TRBJ2-7, with D maybe TRBD1 (5 bases). The V end was cut by 2 bases, the J end by 2 bases, with 19 bases between. CDR1 and CDR2 (germline): MNHGY, SAAAGT. The CDR3 contains 17 residues. CDR3 loop: CASSYPLDIRATYEQYF. CDR3 sequence (DNA): TGTGCCAGCAGTTACCCCCTGGACATTCGGGCCACCTACGAGCAGTACTTC.

The CDR3 sequence: CASSELTTKDHEQYF. As DNA, the CDR3 is TGCGCCAGCAGTGAGTTAACTACAAAGGACCACGAGCAGTACTTC. The V and J genes are TRBV10-1 and TRBJ2-7, with unresolved D. V was pared by 1 base and J by 5 bases, with 15 bases between. Germline loops: CDR1 WNHNN, CDR2 SYGVQD (reference sequence). This CDR3 contains 15 residues.

The chain carries TRBV6-8 and TRBJ2-6; D remains ambiguous. The V end was cut by 3 bases, the J end by 3 bases, with 9 bases between. This CDR3 is built from 15 residues. Germline V gene sequence: CDR1 MNHGY, CDR2 SAAAGT. This CDR3 is CASSYFGFGANVLTF. The CDR3 DNA reads TGTGCCAGCAGTTATTTTGGTTTTGGGGCCAACGTCCTGACTTTC.

In DNA, the CDR3 is TGTGCCACCAGCGGCCCGATGGCTAGCGGTTCCCAGCAGTACTTC. This translates into CATSGPMASGSQQYF. The chain employs TRBV15 and TRBJ2-7; the match to TRBD2 covers 7 bases. V shed 5 bases and J 8 bases; nucleotides not matched to a gene: 15. The length of the CDR3 is 15 residues. The V gene's germline CDR1 is LNHNV and CDR2 YYDKDF (reference sequence).